The rows below give T cell receptor beta chains drawn from one sample of a study of blood T cell repertoires in COVID-19. Generated by immunoSEQ multiplex PCR, the TCRdb table keeps only in-frame clones and is missing some. The sample has roughly 190,000 clones; approximately 90% are singletons. The sequenced sample was peripheral blood. The receptor set was obtained from a man in his forties or fifties with active or convalescent COVID-19. Each CDR3 is given with its conserved first and last residue. A D gene is named only where the DNA matches it firmly. Expanded clones are given a class, and other clones once, few, many or no size at all.

j_call: TRBJ1-2
d_call: .
clone_size: .
v_call: TRBV2
cdr3_aa: CASTLRGRETNYGYTF
cdr3_nt: TGTGCCAGCACGTTGCGGGGCAGAGAAACTAACTATGGCTACACCTTC

j_call: TRBJ2-5
d_call: TRBD2
clone_size: .
v_call: TRBV15
cdr3_aa: CATSRGALGLAGKTQYF
cdr3_nt: TGTGCCACCAGCAGAGGGGCTTTGGGACTAGCGGGGAAGACCCAGTACTTC

j_call: TRBJ2-7
d_call: TRBD2
clone_size: .
v_call: TRBV30
cdr3_aa: CAWSTSGRYEQYF
cdr3_nt: TGTGCCTGGAGCACTAGCGGGAGGTACGAGCAGTACTTC

j_call: TRBJ1-2
d_call: TRBD1
clone_size: .
v_call: TRBV28
cdr3_aa: CASSLTFRGQNYGYTF
cdr3_nt: TGTGCCAGCAGTTTAACTTTCAGGGGGCAGAACTATGGCTACACCTTC

j_call: TRBJ2-7
d_call: TRBD2
clone_size: once
v_call: TRBV7-2
cdr3_aa: CASSPRLAGGVYEQYF
cdr3_nt: TGTGCCAGCAGCCCTAGACTAGCGGGAGGGGTCTACGAGCAGTACTTC

j_call: TRBJ2-1
d_call: .
clone_size: .
v_call: TRBV6-5
cdr3_aa: CASTYRDEQFF
cdr3_nt: TGTGCCAGCACCTACAGGGATGAGCAGTTCTTC

j_call: TRBJ1-2
d_call: TRBD1
clone_size: .
v_call: TRBV6-4
cdr3_aa: CASSDPGDRYGYTF
cdr3_nt: TGTGCCAGCAGTGACCCAGGGGACAGGTATGGCTACACCTTC

j_call: TRBJ2-7
d_call: TRBD1
clone_size: .
v_call: TRBV5-1
cdr3_aa: CASSRGTGDSYEQYF
cdr3_nt: TGCGCCAGCAGCCGGGGGACAGGGGATTCCTACGAGCAGTACTTC

j_call: TRBJ1-1
d_call: .
clone_size: .
v_call: TRBV10-3
cdr3_aa: CAISGQASGNTEAFF
cdr3_nt: TGTGCCATCAGTGGGCAGGCATCTGGGAACACTGAAGCTTTCTTT

j_call: TRBJ2-7
d_call: .
clone_size: once
v_call: TRBV3-1/TRBV3-2
cdr3_aa: CASSPSRASGSEQYF
cdr3_nt: TGTGCCAGCAGCCCGTCCCGTGCCTCAGGTTCCGAGCAGTACTTC

j_call: TRBJ2-5
d_call: .
clone_size: .
v_call: TRBV19
cdr3_aa: CASSRAGVRETQYF
cdr3_nt: TGTGCCAGTAGTAGGGCAGGGGTCAGAGAGACCCAGTACTTC

j_call: TRBJ1-5
d_call: TRBD1
clone_size: .
v_call: TRBV5-6
cdr3_aa: CASSLFVGQGGQPQHF
cdr3_nt: TGTGCCAGCAGCTTGTTCGTAGGACAGGGTGGCCAGCCCCAGCATTTT

j_call: TRBJ2-3
d_call: .
clone_size: .
v_call: TRBV19
cdr3_aa: CASSVAGGLDTQYF
cdr3_nt: TGTGCCAGTAGTGTCGCCGGGGGACTTGATACGCAGTATTTT

j_call: TRBJ1-1
d_call: .
clone_size: .
v_call: TRBV3-1/TRBV3-2
cdr3_aa: CASREERRPNTEAFF
cdr3_nt: TGTGCCAGCAGAGAGGAAAGACGGCCGAACACTGAAGCTTTCTTT

j_call: TRBJ2-7
d_call: .
clone_size: .
v_call: TRBV2
cdr3_aa: CASSPTGYEQYF
cdr3_nt: TGTGCCAGCAGCCCCACAGGGTACGAGCAGTACTTC

j_call: TRBJ1-1
d_call: .
clone_size: .
v_call: TRBV5-1
cdr3_aa: CASSSGVNTEAFF
cdr3_nt: TGCGCCAGCAGTTCAGGGGTGAACACTGAAGCTTTCTTT

j_call: TRBJ2-2
d_call: TRBD1
clone_size: .
v_call: TRBV6-5
cdr3_aa: CASRTGTGGSGELFF
cdr3_nt: TGTGCCAGCAGGACCGGGACAGGGGGCTCCGGGGAGCTGTTTTTT

j_call: TRBJ1-1
d_call: .
clone_size: .
v_call: TRBV6-5
cdr3_aa: CASQRDSVAFF
cdr3_nt: TGTGCCAGTCAGCGGGACTCGGTTGCTTTCTTT

j_call: TRBJ2-1
d_call: TRBD2
clone_size: .
v_call: TRBV5-1
cdr3_aa: CASSSAGASNEQFF
cdr3_nt: TGCGCCAGCAGCTCCGCGGGAGCGTCGAATGAGCAGTTCTTC

j_call: TRBJ1-1
d_call: TRBD1
clone_size: .
v_call: TRBV5-1
cdr3_aa: CASSLDRGTEAFF
cdr3_nt: TGCGCCAGCAGCCTGGACAGGGGGACTGAAGCTTTCTTT

j_call: TRBJ1-2
d_call: .
clone_size: .
v_call: TRBV3-1/TRBV3-2
cdr3_aa: CASSQDTYGGAYGYTF
cdr3_nt: TGTGCCAGCAGCCAAGATACCTATGGGGGGGCCTATGGCTACACCTTC

j_call: TRBJ1-2
d_call: .
clone_size: once
v_call: TRBV7-9
cdr3_aa: CASSLVSAGGYTF
cdr3_nt: TGTGCCAGCAGCTTAGTTTCAGCGGGGGGCTACACCTTC

j_call: TRBJ1-6
d_call: .
clone_size: .
v_call: TRBV18
cdr3_aa: CASSREVASLYNSPLHF
cdr3_nt: TGTGCCAGCTCACGAGAAGTCGCTAGCCTCTATAATTCACCCCTCCACTTT

j_call: TRBJ1-4
d_call: .
clone_size: .
v_call: TRBV6-5
cdr3_aa: CASSRSTGRNEKLFF
cdr3_nt: TGTGCCAGCAGCCGATCGACAGGACGTAATGAAAAACTGTTTTTT

j_call: TRBJ1-4
d_call: TRBD1
clone_size: .
v_call: TRBV4-1
cdr3_aa: CASSHTGTGHSSNEKLFF
cdr3_nt: TGCGCCAGCAGCCATACCGGGACAGGGCACTCCTCTAATGAAAAACTGTTTTTT

j_call: TRBJ1-6
d_call: TRBD1
clone_size: .
v_call: TRBV5-1
cdr3_aa: CASSPHTGGNSPLHF
cdr3_nt: TGCGCCAGCAGCCCGCACACAGGGGGCAATTCACCCCTCCACTTT

j_call: TRBJ2-3
d_call: TRBD2
clone_size: .
v_call: TRBV5-5
cdr3_aa: CASSLVVAGALDTQYF
cdr3_nt: TGTGCCAGCAGCTTGGTGGTAGCGGGAGCTCTAGATACGCAGTATTTT

j_call: TRBJ2-5
d_call: .
clone_size: .
v_call: TRBV5-1
cdr3_aa: CASSSVTEETQYF
cdr3_nt: TGCGCCAGCAGCTCGGTGACAGAAGAGACCCAGTACTTC

j_call: TRBJ1-1
d_call: TRBD1
clone_size: .
v_call: TRBV7-9
cdr3_aa: CASSLGIGQGTEAFF
cdr3_nt: TGTGCCAGCAGCTTAGGGATCGGACAGGGCACTGAAGCTTTCTTT

j_call: TRBJ2-7
d_call: .
clone_size: once
v_call: TRBV5-1
cdr3_aa: CASSWLGVHYEQYF
cdr3_nt: TGCGCCAGCAGCTGGTTAGGGGTCCACTACGAGCAGTACTTC

j_call: TRBJ2-7
d_call: .
clone_size: once
v_call: TRBV5-4
cdr3_aa: CASSPAGSEQYF
cdr3_nt: TGTGCCAGCAGCCCCGCGGGGTCCGAGCAGTACTTC

j_call: TRBJ2-7
d_call: .
clone_size: .
v_call: TRBV6-2/TRBV6-3
cdr3_aa: CASTPRGHYEQYF
cdr3_nt: TGTGCCAGCACCCCTCGGGGACACTACGAGCAGTACTTC

j_call: TRBJ2-7
d_call: .
clone_size: .
v_call: TRBV27
cdr3_aa: CASSFLTGVYEQYF
cdr3_nt: TGTGCCAGCAGTTTTCTTACGGGAGTCTACGAGCAGTACTTC

j_call: TRBJ2-2
d_call: .
clone_size: once
v_call: TRBV19
cdr3_aa: CASRWDSSSSGELFF
cdr3_nt: TGTGCCAGTAGATGGGACTCTTCGTCCTCGGGGGAGCTGTTTTTT

j_call: TRBJ1-1
d_call: .
clone_size: .
v_call: TRBV9
cdr3_aa: CASSVDGGLRAEAFF
cdr3_nt: TGTGCCAGCAGCGTAGACGGGGGACTTCGGGCTGAAGCTTTCTTT

j_call: TRBJ2-1
d_call: .
clone_size: .
v_call: TRBV18
cdr3_aa: CASSPGPRNNEQFF
cdr3_nt: TGTGCCAGCTCACCGGGCCCACGGAACAATGAGCAGTTCTTC

j_call: TRBJ2-7
d_call: .
clone_size: .
v_call: TRBV29-1
cdr3_aa: CSVVSGRRGYEQYF
cdr3_nt: TGCAGCGTTGTTTCGGGGAGAAGAGGCTACGAGCAGTACTTC

j_call: TRBJ2-1
d_call: TRBD1
clone_size: .
v_call: TRBV5-5
cdr3_aa: CASSRTGGNTYNEQFF
cdr3_nt: TGTGCCAGCAGCCGGACAGGGGGAAACACCTACAATGAGCAGTTCTTC

j_call: TRBJ2-7
d_call: TRBD1
clone_size: .
v_call: TRBV15
cdr3_aa: CATSRGGTGGFEQYF
cdr3_nt: TGTGCCACCAGCAGAGGAGGGACAGGGGGTTTCGAGCAGTACTTC

j_call: TRBJ1-1
d_call: .
clone_size: .
v_call: TRBV3-1/TRBV3-2
cdr3_aa: CASTSNGYLGTEAFF
cdr3_nt: TGTGCCAGCACCTCGAACGGGTATCTGGGCACTGAAGCTTTCTTT

j_call: TRBJ1-1
d_call: .
clone_size: .
v_call: TRBV6-5
cdr3_aa: CASKQGGTEAFF
cdr3_nt: TGTGCCAGCAAGCAGGGTGGCACTGAAGCTTTCTTT

j_call: TRBJ1-6
d_call: .
clone_size: .
v_call: TRBV6-6
cdr3_aa: CASSHGQQVLNSPLHF
cdr3_nt: TGTGCCAGCAGTCACGGACAGCAAGTACTTAATTCACCCCTCCACTTT